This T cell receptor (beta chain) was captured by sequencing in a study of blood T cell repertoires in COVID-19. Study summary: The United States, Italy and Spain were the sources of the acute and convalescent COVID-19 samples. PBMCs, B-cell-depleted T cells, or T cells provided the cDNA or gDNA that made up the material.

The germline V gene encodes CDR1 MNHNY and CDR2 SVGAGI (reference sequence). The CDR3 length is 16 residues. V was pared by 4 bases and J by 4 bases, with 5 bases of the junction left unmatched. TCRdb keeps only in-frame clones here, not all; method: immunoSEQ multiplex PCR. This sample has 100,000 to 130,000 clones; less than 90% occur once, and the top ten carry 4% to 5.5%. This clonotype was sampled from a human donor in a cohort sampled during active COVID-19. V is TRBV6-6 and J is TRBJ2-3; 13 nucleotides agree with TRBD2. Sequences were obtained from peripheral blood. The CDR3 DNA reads TGTGCCAGCAGTTCAATCGGACTAGCGGGAGCAGATACGCAGTATTTT. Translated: CASSSIGLAGADTQYF.